The clone carrying this T cell receptor beta chain was detected only a few times. What it recognizes is unknown. The sample is drawn from a study of vaccination effects on CD4 cells after COVID-19. Libraries were prepared by immunoSEQ multiplex PCR; TCRdb keeps only in-frame clonotypes and omits some of them. The sample holds 37,000 or so clones, about two thirds seen once. Isolating CD4+ T cells followed less than 11 days of culture. Of the BNT162b2 and mRNA-1273 vaccines, participants received two doses of one or the other. Previously uninfected by SARS-CoV-2, the vaccine recipients also showed negative nucleocapsid antibodies. The germline gives CDR1 SGHRS, CDR2 YFSETQ. Trimming took off 2 bases at V and 2 bases at J, with 11 bases between the two ends. The CDR3 is made up of 15 amino acids.

This chain uses TRBV5-1 with TRBJ1-3; D is unresolved. The receptor was isolated from a human donor who received a COVID-19 vaccine. Specimen: CD4+ T cells from PBMCs cultured without peptide, collected after COVID-19 vaccination. The CDR3 DNA reads as TGCGCCAGCAGCTTAGCCGGGCAACCTGGAAACACCATATATTTT. This encodes CASSLAGQPGNTIYF.